This T cell receptor (beta chain) was captured by sequencing in a study of blood T cell repertoires in COVID-19 (dated by TCRdb to about 2020). Regarding the study in general: Samples from collaborators originated in the United States, Italy and Spain and spanned both the acute and convalescent phases of COVID-19. The material from the prospective study consisted of cDNA or gDNA derived from T cells, B-cell-depleted T cells, or PBMCs. The sample metadata nearly always contained a de-identified subject ID, COVID-19 status, age in years and sex. The repertoires were made available in a free public database intended to serve as a resource for research on the immune response to SARS-CoV-2. Where available, HLA class I and class II types were obtained from metadata supplied by the sample provider rather than from assay-based typing. Deeply sampled blood TCRbeta repertoires from subjects exposed to, actively infected with, or recovered from COVID-19 were included in the dataset. Samples came from the ongoing ImmuneRACE study (first 160 participants) plus 1,254 subjects from 6 global collaborators.

A remark on this clone: It has no known antigen specificity. The input lacks base qualities; no much larger clone sits a single base away.

The investigation overall reported the following: The amount of clinical and demographic metadata varied by source and participant and was provided uncurated.

TCRbeta CDR3 regions were amplified from genomic DNA using the immunoSEQ Assay, a bias-controlled multiplex PCR. The study's own analysis went as follows. The number of nucleated cells in each sample was estimated from the amplification of reference gene primers within the assay. Sequence reads were collapsed and filtered to measure the absolute abundance of every unique TCRbeta CDR3 rearrangement. Productive Simpson clonality was computed per sample as the square root of Simpson's diversity index over productive rearrangements. The immuneACCESS repertoire file appears here via TCRdb, limited to in-frame rearrangements. These files lack a portion of the clones; in checked studies, under half of the deficit traces to unresolved V genes, and the cause of the others is not known. The V and J calls and the clone size are those of that table, but D and trimming were determined from the DNA. The sample data list over 200,000 clones, and around four fifths of these were observed just once. Approximately 18% of the sample is taken by the ten largest.

Whole blood was collected in K2EDTA tubes by collaborating institutions according to the institutions' own protocols. For TCRbeta analysis, collaborators shipped samples in one of three forms: frozen whole blood, isolated PBMCs, or DNA extracted from either of those sample types. CDR1 MNHGY and CDR2 SAAAGT are derived from the germline V gene. The cysteine opens and the phenylalanine closes a CDR3 of 16 amino acids. Only the CDR3 DNA stays, 48 bases, in frame from base 1. Trimming leaves V shorter by 5 bases and J shorter by 2 bases, with the junction holding 5 bases beyond the gene matches. The TCR was taken from a woman of 80 years or more with active or convalescent COVID-19. The chain is made from TRBV6-8 and TRBJ2-2, with TRBD1 identical over 10 junction bases. Sample: peripheral blood. The CDR3 in this case is CASSGTGEGNTGELFF. The DNA sequence is TGTGCCAGCAGTGGGACAGGGGAAGGAAACACCGGGGAGCTGTTTTTT.